The 17 T cell receptor beta chains below come from one sample, sequenced in a study of blood T cells in healthy people across ages. Then a second PCR, running about 6 to 12 cycles, was carried out with a sample-barcoded 5' primer and a J-beta primer mix. TCRdb fed the 5' RACE reads into MiXCR, producing one record per CDR3 protein. The sample records hundreds of thousands of distinct CDR3 sequences, around three fifths being singletons. The sequencing sample was made of blood. The receptor set was obtained from a middle-aged man in good health.

This clonotype was recorded a few times. The V and J genes are TRBV7-2 and TRBJ2-4, with 7 bases that match TRBD2. The J call may be in error: the DNA end matches TRBJ2-7 better. Germline CDR1 SGHTA, CDR2 FQGNSA. The CDR3 consists of 15 residues. The CDR3 loop reads CASSFSGWGLDEQYF. Written as DNA, the CDR3 is TGTGCCAGCAGCTTTAGCGGGTGGGGTTTGGACGAGCAGTACTTC.

The sample holds a few counts of this clonotype. J is TRBJ1-4 and V is TRBV12-3 or TRBV12-4; D possibly corresponds to TRBD1 (5 bases). V gave up 0 bases and J gave up 8 bases, with 10 bases separating them. This CDR3 has 14 amino acids. CDR3 sequence reads: CASSLAGVEEKLFF. CDR3 coding DNA: TGTGCCAGCAGTTTAGCAGGGGTCGAAGAAAAACTGTTTTTT.

The chain recombines TRBV7-2 with TRBJ2-3; D possibly corresponds to TRBD1 (5 bases). Trimming pared 7 bases from V and 2 bases from J, leaving 13 bases between. The germline gives CDR1 SGHTA, CDR2 FQGNSA. This CDR3 comprises 14 residues. For the CDR3, the DNA is TGTGCCAGCAACCTACAGGTCGTCACAGATACGCAGTATTTT. This encodes CASNLQVVTDTQYF. Full variable domain (remainder filled in from reference TRBV7-2 and TRBJ2-3): GAGVSQSPSNKVTEKGKDVELRCDPISGHTALYWYRQSLGQGLEFLIYFQGNSAPDKSGLPSDRFSAERTGGSVSTLTIQRTQQEDSAVYLCASNLQVVTDTQYFGPGTRLTVL.

The CDR3 protein is CASSPSVWGQGSGYTF. In DNA, the CDR3 is TGTGCCAGCAGTCCCTCGGTGTGGGGACAGGGTTCCGGCTACACCTTC. This chain connects TRBV2 to TRBJ1-2; 9 bases map to TRBD1. CDR3 length: 16 residues. Trimming at V came to 5 bases and at J to 8 bases, leaving 15 bases not matched to a gene. CDR1 and CDR2 (germline): SNHLY, FYNNEI.

The chain joins TRBV7-8 to TRBJ1-6, with 7 positions matching TRBD1. The CDR3 consists of 21 residues. Germline V gives CDR1 SGHVS, CDR2 FQNEAQ. The trim removed 5 bases at V and 0 bases at J, leaving 19 bases unmatched. CDR3 region: CASSHRAIPTGLSSYNSPLHF. CDR3 DNA sequence: TGTGCCAGCAGCCATAGGGCAATCCCGACAGGGTTAAGCTCCTATAATTCACCCCTCCACTTT.

This chain connects TRBV28 to TRBJ2-3; 7 nucleotides match TRBD2. This CDR3 contains 15 residues. Germline V lookup: CDR1 MDHEN, CDR2 SYDVKM. V was pared by 7 bases and J by 0 bases, with 7 bases of the junction left unmatched. The CDR3, as DNA: TGTGCCAGCATTCGCGGGGGAGTAAGCACAGATACGCAGTATTTT. Translation gives CASIRGGVSTDTQYF.

The V and J genes are TRBV13 and TRBJ1-5; TRBD1 might be the D (5 bases). Deletions cut 10 bases from V and 2 bases from J, with 9 bases between. The germline CDR1 and CDR2 sequences are PRHDT and FYEKMQ (reference sequence). The CDR3 is made up of 12 amino acids. The CDR3 nucleotides are TGTGCCACGGGGGAGGGCAATCAGCCCCAGCATTTT. Protein product: CATGEGNQPQHF.

This clonotype was recorded only once. CDR3 sequence: CASSLLGTGGSYEQYF. CDR3 in DNA: TGTGCCAGCAGTTTATTAGGGACTGGCGGTTCCTACGAGCAGTACTTC. J is TRBJ2-7 and V is TRBV27; tentatively, D is TRBD2 (6 bases). V shed 1 base and J shed 1 base, with 14 bases lying between them. CDR3 length equals 16 residues. The germline V gene has CDR1 MNHEY and CDR2 SMNVEV (reference sequence).

The J gene is TRBJ2-5, the V gene TRBV10-2; 9 bases agree with TRBD2. The CDR3 runs 16 residues. Germline values: CDR1 WSHSY, CDR2 SAAADI. V trimming: 6 bases; J trimming: 11 bases; junction bases outside the gene matches: 19. CDR3 loop: CASRQGRAGGLVEQYF. In DNA form, the CDR3 reads TGCGCCAGCAGACAAGGACGCGCGGGAGGGCTTGTGGAGCAGTACTTC.

The chain employs TRBV7-9 and TRBJ2-1; TRBD1 aligns across 7 bases. With V trimmed by 5 bases and J by 10 bases, 5 bases remained unmatched. The CDR3 covers 12 residues. Germline CDR1 reads SEHNR; CDR2 reads FQNEAQ (reference sequence). Written as DNA, the CDR3 is TGTGCCAGCAGCCGGGGACAGACCGAGCAGTTCTTC. This sequence encodes CASSRGQTEQFF.

This clonotype was seen just once. V gene TRBV6-6 combines with J gene TRBJ2-7; TRBD2 is a possible D gene (5 bases). The DNA end favors TRBJ2-5, so the J call may be wrong. The CDR3 loop spans 13 amino acids. The V gene's germline CDR1 is MNHNY and CDR2 SVGAGI (reference sequence). The CDR3 DNA reads as TGTGCCAGCAAACTGGTATCGGGGGAGACCCAGTACTTC. Protein: CASKLVSGETQYF.

The V and J genes are TRBV7-3 and TRBJ1-2, with D uncertain. Per the germline V gene, CDR1 is SGHTA and CDR2 is FQGTGA. This CDR3 is 15 amino acids long. Trimming shortened V by 1 base and J by 2 bases, and 11 bases separated the two germline ends. The CDR3 reads CASSLMGGLNYGYTF. In nucleotides, the CDR3 is TGTGCCAGCAGCTTAATGGGCGGTCTCAACTATGGCTACACCTTC.

This clonotype was counted between two and nine times. The V call is TRBV25-1, the J call TRBJ1-1; 7 bases line up with TRBD1. This CDR3 region has 14 residues. The germline V gene has CDR1 MGHDK and CDR2 SYGVNS. J lost 7 bases, V lost 8 bases, and 13 bases had no gene match. Here the CDR3 DNA reads TGTGCCAGCTCAACCGGGACAGTGGCGAGTGAAGCTTTCTTT. This encodes CASSTGTVASEAFF.

This clonotype has only a few counts. The chain recombines TRBV7-9 with TRBJ1-5, with 11 bases fitting TRBD1. In germline, CDR1 is SEHNR, CDR2 FQNEAQ (reference sequence). The CDR3 extends over 17 amino acids. Trimming cost V 3 bases and J 2 bases; bases outside gene matches: 6. This CDR3 is CASSLGTGGLGNQPQHF. The CDR3 DNA reads as TGTGCCAGCAGCTTGGGGACAGGGGGTTTGGGCAATCAGCCCCAGCATTTT.

The chain carries TRBV28 and TRBJ1-5, with TRBD1 identical over 11 bases. CDR3 length: 16 amino acids. Germline V gene sequence: CDR1 MDHEN, CDR2 SYDVKM. J lost 6 bases, V lost 5 bases, and 9 bases had no gene match. The CDR3 DNA reads as TGTGCCAGCAGTCCTTACCGGACAGGGGGCAGTCAGCCCCAGCATTTT. Protein: CASSPYRTGGSQPQHF.

The chain carries TRBV29-1 and TRBJ1-5, with 9 positions matching TRBD1. V was clipped by 6 bases and J by 7 bases; unmatched bases: 10. This CDR3 comprises 14 residues. CDR1 is SQVTM and CDR2 is ANQGSEA in the germline V gene. CDR3 sequence (DNA): TGCAGCGTCGCCGGGACAGGGAACAACCAGCCCCAGCATTTT. Its translation: CSVAGTGNNQPQHF.

This clonotype was observed a few times. The gene calls are TRBV7-2 and TRBJ2-7, with TRBD2 identical over 7 bases. CDR3 length equals 14 residues. The V gene's germline CDR1 is SGHTA and CDR2 FQGNSA. With 6 bases clipped from V and 3 bases from J, the junction kept 8 bases outside the gene matches. The CDR3 sequence is CASSHPSGIYEQYF. The CDR3 bases are TGTGCCAGCAGTCATCCTAGCGGTATCTACGAGCAGTACTTC.